The 18 T cell receptor beta chains given below trace back to one sample, sequenced in a study of cytomegalovirus exposure and HLA in healthy donors. Libraries were prepared by immunoSEQ multiplex PCR; TCRdb keeps only in-frame clonotypes and omits some of them. The sample has some 56,000 clones; 93% are singletons. Sequencing used PBMCs. Receptors were obtained from a young woman in good health and CMV-seropositive.

The chain combines TRBV6-4 with TRBJ2-3; TRBD2 agrees at 11 bases. V lost 4 bases and J lost 0; bases outside the gene matches: 0. CDR1 and CDR2 from the germline V gene are MRHNA and SNTAGT. The CDR3 length is 15 residues. In DNA, the CDR3 is TGTGCCAGCAGTGGACTAGCGGGGAGCACAGATACGCAGTATTTT. This encodes CASSGLAGSTDTQYF.

The J gene is TRBJ2-5, the V gene TRBV19, with D possibly matching TRBD2 (6 bases). The length of the CDR3 is 14 residues. The V gene's germline CDR1 is LNHDA and CDR2 SQIVND (reference sequence). Trimming took off 5 bases at V and 5 bases at J, with 15 bases between the two ends. CDR3 sequence (DNA): TGTGCCAGTAGTGCGGGACCGCGGAAGGAGACCCAGTACTTC. Amino acids: CASSAGPRKETQYF.

The V and J genes are TRBV6-6 and TRBJ1-6; the D is unclear. Trimming pared 1 base from V and 5 bases from J, leaving 9 bases between. Germline-derived CDR1 and CDR2 are MNHNY and SVGAGI (reference sequence). The CDR3 length is 15 residues. The CDR3 nucleotides are TGTGCCAGCAGTTACTACAGTTCTCATAATTCACCCCTCCACTTT. Translation: CASSYYSSHNSPLHF.

J is TRBJ2-7 and V is TRBV18; TRBD1 agrees at 8 bases. Trimming at V came to 3 bases and at J to 0 bases, leaving 4 bases not matched to a gene. This CDR3 is 15 amino acids long. CDR1 KGHSH and CDR2 LQKENI come from the germline V gene. The CDR3 is CASSPGQASSYEQYF. As DNA, the CDR3 is TGTGCCAGCTCACCGGGACAGGCAAGCTCCTACGAGCAGTACTTC. The complete variable domain, with remaining parts taken from reference TRBV18 and TRBJ2-7, reads NAGVMQNPRHLVRRRGQEARLRCSPMKGHSHVYWYRQLPEEGLKFMVYLQKENIIDESGMPKERFSAEFPKEGPSILRIQQVVRGDSAAYFCASSPGQASSYEQYFGPGTRLTVT.

The chain is built from TRBV6-1 and TRBJ1-2; unclear D gene. CDR1 is MNHNS, CDR2 SASEGT, per germline. The CDR3 contains 14 residues. Between the trimmed V and J ends, which lost 4 bases and 3 bases, there was a span of 12 bases. The CDR3 protein is CASSAAETDYGYTF. The CDR3 nucleotides are TGTGCCAGCAGTGCCGCGGAGACCGACTATGGCTACACCTTC.

The J gene is TRBJ2-2, the V gene TRBV7-3, with 7 bases identical to TRBD1. The CDR3 extends over 15 amino acids. Germline CDR1 is SGHTA and CDR2 is FQGTGA. J was trimmed by 1 base and V by 5 bases; bases with no gene match: 4. CDR3 residues: CASSLGTENTGELFF. CDR3 nucleotide sequence: TGTGCCAGCAGCCTCGGGACAGAGAACACCGGGGAGCTGTTTTTT.

The V gene is TRBV27, the J gene TRBJ2-7; D is uncertain. V shed 2 bases and J shed 5 bases, with 7 bases lying between them. The CDR3 sequence is 12 residues long. Germline V CDR1 and CDR2: MNHEY, SMNVEV (reference sequence). For the CDR3, the DNA is TGTGCCAGCAGTTTACTAGGAAACGAGCAGTACTTC. This translates into CASSLLGNEQYF.

The chain employs TRBV5-1 and TRBJ2-7; TRBD2 might be the D (6 bases). V was clipped by 1 base and J by 0 bases, with 11 bases between them. The CDR3 length is 15 residues. Germline V gives CDR1 SGHRS, CDR2 YFSETQ. The CDR3 here is CASSLLGGASYEQYF. The CDR3 DNA reads TGCGCCAGCAGCTTGCTGGGGGGTGCCTCCTACGAGCAGTACTTC. The full variable domain, in which reference TRBV5-1 and TRBJ2-7 provide the parts outside the CDR3, is KAGVTQTPRYLIKTRGQQVTLSCSPISGHRSVSWYQQTPGQGLQFLFEYFSETQRNKGNFPGRFSGRQFSNSRSEMNVSTLELGDSALYLCASSLLGGASYEQYFGPGTRLTVT.

The genes are TRBV9 and TRBJ1-1; possibly TRBD1 for D (5 bases). CDR1 and CDR2 from the germline V gene are SGDLS and YYNGEE. Deletions cut 4 bases from V and 0 bases from J, with 7 bases between. The CDR3 length is 13 residues. CDR3 in amino acids: CASSQTVNTEAFF. Here the CDR3 DNA reads TGTGCCAGCAGCCAGACAGTGAACACTGAAGCTTTCTTT. Filled out from reference TRBV9 and TRBJ1-1, the complete variable domain reads DSGVTQTPKHLITATGQRVTLRCSPRSGDLSVYWYQQSLDQGLQFLIQYYNGEERAKGNILERFSAQQFPDLHSELNLSSLELGDSALYFCASSQTVNTEAFFGQGTRLTVV.

The chain recombines TRBV6-1 with TRBJ1-2, with D uncertain. CDR1 is MNHNS, CDR2 SASEGT, per germline. V lost 2 bases to trimming and J lost 4 bases, with 14 bases between them. The CDR3 has 15 amino acids. CDR3 DNA sequence: TGTGCCAGCAGTGAACTTTCAGTTTCCAGCTATGGCTACACCTTC. Translation: CASSELSVSSYGYTF.

The J gene is TRBJ2-1, the V gene TRBV19; 7 bases are a match to TRBD1. CDR3 length: 13 amino acids. V trimming: 7 bases; J trimming: 8 bases; junction bases outside the gene matches: 8. The germline V gene has CDR1 LNHDA and CDR2 SQIVND (reference sequence). As DNA, the CDR3 is TGTGCCAGTAAGGTGATAGACAGGGATGAGCAGTTCTTC. It codes for CASKVIDRDEQFF.

The chain employs TRBV30 and TRBJ1-2, with D tentatively TRBD1 (6 bases). The V and J ends lost 8 bases and 6 bases respectively, with 13 bases between them. The V gene's germline CDR1 is GTSNPN and CDR2 SVGIG (reference sequence). This CDR3 region has 11 residues. The CDR3 protein is CAAHPGDGYTF. CDR3 in DNA: TGTGCCGCCCACCCAGGGGATGGCTACACCTTC.

V is TRBV4-1 and J is TRBJ1-2; D is ambiguous. CDR3 length: 16 amino acids. Germline loops: CDR1 MGHRA, CDR2 YSYEKL. Trimming left V 0 bases short and J 1 base short, with 12 bases between. The DNA for the CDR3 is TGCGCCAGCAGCCAAGATGGGAGCCGAATTAACTATGGCTACACCTTC. As protein: CASSQDGSRINYGYTF.

The genes are TRBV5-4 and TRBJ2-7; 7 positions match TRBD2. The germline V gene encodes CDR1 SGHNT and CDR2 YYREEE (reference sequence). After removal of 4 bases from V and 2 bases from J, the junction contained 9 bases not matched to a gene. The CDR3 has 15 amino acids. The CDR3 loop is CASSPAGTITYEQYF. The DNA of the CDR3 is TGTGCCAGCAGCCCCGCCGGGACTATCACCTACGAGCAGTACTTC.

This clone was seen only once. Other nucleotide sequences in the sample specify the same CDR3. The chain carries TRBV2 and TRBJ2-3, with 9 bases aligning to TRBD2. Germline assignment: CDR1 SNHLY and CDR2 FYNNEI. V trimming: 4 bases; J trimming: 2 bases; junction bases outside the gene matches: 4. CDR3 length equals 15 residues. DNA of the CDR3: TGTGCCAGCAGTGGTCTAGCGGGGACCACAGATACGCAGTATTTT. It translates to CASSGLAGTTDTQYF.

The chain employs TRBV5-8 and TRBJ2-1; 10 nucleotides match TRBD2. V lost 2 bases to trimming and J lost 3 bases; unmatched junction nucleotides: 2. Germline-derived CDR1 and CDR2 are SGHTS and YDEGEE. This CDR3 spans 15 amino acids. CDR3 sequence reads: CASSFSGGLYNEQFF. DNA for the CDR3: TGTGCCAGCAGCTTTAGCGGGGGGCTCTACAATGAGCAGTTCTTC. Filled out from reference TRBV5-8 and TRBJ2-1, the complete variable domain reads EAGVTQSPTHLIKTRGQQATLRCSPISGHTSVYWYQQALGLGLQFLLWYDEGEERNRGNFPPRFSGRQFPNYSSELNVNALELEDSALYLCASSFSGGLYNEQFFGPGTRLTVL.

The genes are TRBV19 and TRBJ1-1; D perhaps matches TRBD1 (5 bases). V was cut by 5 bases and J by 4 bases, with 11 bases left in between. The CDR3 sequence is 13 residues long. Germline V gene data show CDR1 as LNHDA and CDR2 as SQIVND (reference sequence). CDR3 nucleotides: TGTGCCAGTAGTCCAGGGTGGGGCACTGAAGCTTTCTTT. Protein sequence: CASSPGWGTEAFF.

This clone was counted once. This sequence joins TRBV2 and TRBJ2-7; 10 bases map to TRBD1. This CDR3 has 14 residues. J gave up 2 bases and V 6 bases, and 4 bases lay outside the gene matches. Germline CDR1 reads SNHLY; CDR2 reads FYNNEI. CDR3 bases: TGTGCCAGCAGAGTCGGGACAGGGGCCTACGAGCAGTACTTC. Its protein is CASRVGTGAYEQYF.